The 11 T cell receptor beta chains reported below all come from one sample, sequenced in a study of response to subunit inactivated influenza vaccine. TCRdb used MiXCR to reprocess the RT-PCR reads, holding one entry per CDR3 protein. This table holds fewer than 750,000 distinct CDR3 sequences, around 13% found once. The material was PBMCs from blood, obtained about 12 days after vaccination. Receptor source: a man over 45 who received an inactivated influenza vaccine.

The V gene is TRBV4-3, the J gene TRBJ2-3; D gene uncertain. Germline V CDR1 and CDR2: LGHNA, YSLEER. The CDR3 spans 14 residues. Trimming left V 0 bases short and J 2 bases short, with 6 bases between. In DNA, the CDR3 is TGCGCCAGCAGCCAAGATTACCTCACAGATACGCAGTATTTT. Its protein product is CASSQDYLTDTQYF.

This clonotype was detected many times. The CDR3 loop reads CASSFTGADTQYF. The CDR3 DNA reads as TGCGCCAGCAGCTTTACCGGAGCAGATACGCAGTATTTT. J is TRBJ2-3 and V is TRBV5-1; D uncertain. The length of the CDR3 is 13 residues. V was trimmed by 2 bases and J by 4 bases, leaving 8 bases between them. Germline V CDR1 and CDR2: SGHRS, YFSETQ. The full variable domain, its missing parts supplied by reference TRBV5-1 and TRBJ2-3, is KAGVTQTPRYLIKTRGQQVTLSCSPISGHRSVSWYQQTPGQGLQFLFEYFSETQRNKGNFPGRFSGRQFSNSRSEMNVSTLELGDSALYLCASSFTGADTQYFGPGTRLTVL.

The chain recombines TRBV6-5 with TRBJ2-5; D possibly uses TRBD1 or TRBD2 (6 bases each). The V end was cut by 2 bases, the J end by 5 bases, with 27 bases between. Germline V gives CDR1 MNHEY, CDR2 SVGAGI. This CDR3 has 19 residues. CDR3 in amino acids: CASSYDSGMAGRRGETQYF. The CDR3 DNA reads as TGTGCCAGCAGTTACGACTCGGGGATGGCAGGAAGGAGGGGGGAGACCCAGTACTTC.

The V and J genes are TRBV14 and TRBJ2-5; D is possibly TRBD1 (6 bases). The CDR3 has 18 residues. Between the trimmed V and J ends, which lost 0 bases and 1 base, there was a span of 18 bases. In germline, CDR1 is SGHDN, CDR2 FVKESK. CDR3 sequence: CASSQESPGHRIQETQYF. The CDR3 DNA reads TGTGCCAGCAGCCAAGAATCTCCGGGACACCGGATCCAAGAGACCCAGTACTTC.

This clonotype has more than one count but fewer than ten. The chain has TRBV9 and TRBJ2-7; 10 bases align to TRBD2. The germline CDR1 and CDR2 sequences are SGDLS and YYNGEE. The CDR3 runs 16 residues. Trimming at V came to 0 bases and at J to 4 bases, leaving 7 bases not matched to a gene. This CDR3 is CASSVDASGRSYEQYF. CDR3 nucleotide sequence: TGTGCCAGCAGCGTAGATGCTAGCGGGAGATCTTACGAGCAGTACTTC. Supplemented by reference TRBV9 and TRBJ2-7, the full variable domain reads DSGVTQTPKHLITATGQRVTLRCSPRSGDLSVYWYQQSLDQGLQFLIQYYNGEERAKGNILERFSAQQFPDLHSELNLSSLELGDSALYFCASSVDASGRSYEQYFGPGTRLTVT.

CDR3 bases: TGTGCCAGCAGCCAAGTTACCATAGGAGGGGGCAACTATGGCTACACCTTC. Amino acid sequence: CASSQVTIGGGNYGYTF. The rearrangement joins TRBV14 to TRBJ1-2; 7 positions agree with TRBD1. Trimming removed 1 base from V and 2 bases from J; junction bases left unmatched: 10. CDR1 SGHDN and CDR2 FVKESK come from the germline V gene. There are 17 residues in the CDR3.

This clonotype appeared a few times. This chain links TRBV10-2 with TRBJ2-7; possibly TRBD1 or TRBD2 for D (5 bases each). This CDR3 contains 14 residues. Trimming stripped 11 bases from V and 3 bases from J, with 20 bases between. Looked up from germline, CDR1 is WSHSY and CDR2 is SAAADI. The CDR3 spells CAARDPEGYYEQYF. The CDR3 region has the DNA TGCGCCGCGAGGGACCCGGAAGGATACTACGAGCAGTACTTC.

This clonotype showed up just a few times. V gene TRBV2 combines with J gene TRBJ2-7; 7 nucleotides match TRBD1. The CDR3 contains 14 residues. Germline CDR1 is SNHLY and CDR2 is FYNNEI. Unmatched junction bases numbered 8, after V lost 3 bases and J lost 6 bases. The CDR3 is CASSDRTGAGEQYF. CDR3 nucleotide sequence: TGTGCCAGCAGTGATAGGACAGGCGCTGGCGAGCAGTACTTC.

This clonotype was found a few times. V usage is TRBV28 and J usage is TRBJ1-1, with TRBD1 as a possible D gene (6 bases). CDR3 length equals 16 residues. Germline CDR1 MDHEN, CDR2 SYDVKM. The V end was cut by 5 bases, the J end by 2 bases, with 18 bases between. The CDR3 sequence: CASSALGGGSNTEAFF. The CDR3 DNA is TGTGCCAGCAGTGCCCTTGGGGGGGGCTCTAACACTGAAGCTTTCTTT.

V gene TRBV12-3 or TRBV12-4 combines with J gene TRBJ2-3; D perhaps matches TRBD2 (6 bases). CDR3 length equals 15 residues. Trimming left V 5 bases short and J 5 bases short, with 17 bases between. The CDR3 loop is CASSRGTDPKDTQYF. Here the CDR3 DNA reads TGTGCCAGCAGTCGGGGGACCGATCCCAAAGATACGCAGTATTTT.

This chain joins TRBV12-3 or TRBV12-4 and TRBJ1-5, with D unresolved. V was cut by 7 bases and J by 2 bases, with 18 bases left in between. This CDR3 spans 16 amino acids. This chain's CDR3 is CASTSGGGRGNQPQHF. The DNA for the CDR3 is TGTGCCAGCACCTCCGGAGGCGGTCGAGGCAATCAGCCCCAGCATTTT.